The 18 T cell receptor beta chains reported below all come from one sample, sequenced in a study of blood T cell repertoires in COVID-19. The data were produced by immunoSEQ multiplex PCR, yet TCRdb's version contains in-frame clones alone and is incomplete. The sample consists of 55,000 to 80,000 clones, more than 75% of them appearing once. Specimen: peripheral blood. These TCRs come from a human donor in a cohort sampled during active COVID-19.

This chain joins TRBV12-3 or TRBV12-4 and TRBJ1-1, with D possibly being TRBD1 (6 bases). V was clipped by 6 bases and J by 6 bases, with 11 bases between them. This CDR3 comprises 12 residues. CDR3 in DNA: TGTGCCAGCAGGGAAAGGACAGCTGAAGCTTTCTTT. This encodes CASRERTAEAFF.

V gene TRBV4-1 combines with J gene TRBJ1-5; TRBD1 matches at 8 bases. Trimming cost V 3 bases and J 4 bases; bases outside gene matches: 5. This CDR3 has 15 amino acids. Germline CDR1 and CDR2: MGHRA and YSYEKL. The CDR3 loop reads CASSHPDRANQPQHF. CDR3 DNA sequence: TGCGCCAGCAGCCATCCGGACAGGGCGAATCAGCCCCAGCATTTT.

The V and J genes are TRBV7-6 and TRBJ2-7; possible D gene TRBD2, 5 bases. CDR1 and CDR2 (germline): SGHVS, FNYEAQ. The CDR3 sequence is 15 residues long. Between the trimmed V and J ends, which lost 0 bases and 4 bases, there was a span of 13 bases. The CDR3 coding sequence is TGTGCCAGCAGCTTAGCGGACTCGTGGGGATACGAGCAGTACGTC. It yields the protein CASSLADSWGYEQYV.

The chain couples TRBV18 to TRBJ1-1; a weak D match, TRBD1 (5 bases). Germline V gives CDR1 KGHSH, CDR2 LQKENI. V was shortened by 5 bases and J by 2 bases, with 15 bases between the two germline ends. This CDR3 has 15 residues. CDR3 region: CASSTSPGLNTEAFF. The DNA for the CDR3 is TGTGCCAGCTCAACCAGTCCAGGGCTTAACACTGAAGCTTTCTTT.

The chain joins TRBV4-2 to TRBJ2-1; the match to TRBD1 covers 7 bases. The CDR3 loop spans 16 amino acids. The V gene's germline CDR1 is LGHNA and CDR2 YNFKEQ. Trimming cost V 1 base and J 9 bases; bases outside gene matches: 12. The DNA for the CDR3 is TGTGCCAGCAGCCAAGGGTGGAGTCAGGGGGTGGGTGAGCAGTTCTTC. Protein product: CASSQGWSQGVGEQFF.

V and J are TRBV2 and TRBJ2-7, with a weak D call TRBD1 (5 bases). The V end was cut by 4 bases, the J end by 2 bases, with 6 bases between. Germline V gene sequence: CDR1 SNHLY, CDR2 FYNNEI. This CDR3 has 12 residues. This CDR3 reads CASSGQTYEQYF. CDR3 coding DNA: TGTGCCAGCAGTGGACAGACCTACGAGCAGTACTTC.

This sequence joins TRBV6-5 and TRBJ1-2; weak D call: TRBD1 (5 bases). Trimming shortened V by 6 bases and J by 4 bases, and 15 bases separated the two germline ends. CDR1 and CDR2 from the germline V gene are MNHEY and SVGAGI. This CDR3 is 14 amino acids long. The CDR3 nucleotides are TGTGCCAGCAGCAACCCGCGGGGGGGCTATGGCTACACCTTC. Its translation: CASSNPRGGYGYTF.

The chain carries TRBV3-1 (or the pseudogene TRBV3-2) and TRBJ2-7; 7 bases agree with TRBD2. Germline values: CDR1 LGHDT, CDR2 YNNKEL (reference sequence). The CDR3 totals 18 residues. V shed 4 bases, J shed 2 bases, and the junction held 17 bases outside the gene matches. The CDR3 spells CASSRLRKGVGGAYEQYV. The CDR3 bases are TGTGCCAGCAGCCGCCTGAGGAAGGGAGTGGGGGGGGCCTACGAGCAGTACGTC.

The chain uses TRBV10-3 and TRBJ2-3, with 12 bases fitting TRBD2. V dropped 4 bases and J dropped 5; count of bases not matched to a gene: 10. The CDR3 is 17 amino acids. In germline, CDR1 is ENHRY, CDR2 SYGVKD. The CDR3 region is CAISAILTSGGGDTQYF. The CDR3 coding sequence is TGTGCCATCAGTGCTATACTGACTAGCGGGGGTGGAGATACGCAGTATTTT.

This chain uses TRBV10-3 with TRBJ1-5; D is ambiguous. With 4 bases removed from V and 2 bases from J, the gap between germline ends came to 18 bases. This CDR3 has 17 amino acids. The germline V gene has CDR1 ENHRY and CDR2 SYGVKD. The CDR3 sequence: CAISAEGRGIGNQPQHF. The CDR3 region has the DNA TGTGCCATCAGTGCAGAAGGACGGGGAATAGGCAATCAGCCCCAGCATTTT.

The chain couples TRBV5-1 to TRBJ2-1; 9 bases are a match to TRBD2. Looked up from germline, CDR1 is SGHRS and CDR2 is YFSETQ. The J segment lost 6 bases and the V segment lost 4 bases, leaving 5 bases of the junction unmatched. The CDR3 loop spans 14 amino acids. The DNA for the CDR3 is TGCGCCAGCAGCGGAGGACTAGCGAGCAATGAGCAGTTCTTC. This gives the protein CASSGGLASNEQFF.

The chain joins TRBV3-1 (or the pseudogene TRBV3-2) to TRBJ1-2; D is uncertain. The V gene lost 0 bases and the J gene lost 4 bases, with 9 bases spanning the gap. The CDR3 extends over 14 amino acids. Germline V gene sequence: CDR1 LGHDT, CDR2 YNNKEL (reference sequence). The CDR3 loop is CASSQDSGFYGYTF. CDR3 coding DNA: TGTGCCAGCAGCCAAGATAGTGGTTTCTATGGCTACACCTTC.

J is TRBJ1-5 and V is TRBV7-6; D is unclear. The CDR3 has 13 residues. Germline CDR1 and CDR2: SGHVS and FNYEAQ. Trimming shortened V by 2 bases and J by 7 bases, and 9 bases separated the two germline ends. For the CDR3, the DNA is TGTGCCAGCAGCTTAAGCGTGAGGCAGCCCCAGCATTTT. Its translation is CASSLSVRQPQHF.

This clone came up once. The chain recombines TRBV7-2 with TRBJ1-4; TRBD1 might be the D (6 bases). Trimming took off 5 bases at V and 5 bases at J, with 18 bases between the two ends. The CDR3 consists of 16 residues. Germline values: CDR1 SGHTA, CDR2 FQGNSA. The CDR3 region is CASSPKGYRDNEKLFF. For the CDR3, the DNA is TGTGCCAGCAGCCCCAAAGGCTACAGGGACAATGAAAAACTGTTTTTT.

The CDR3 sequence: CSARGAGEQFF. The CDR3 bases are TGCAGTGCCAGGGGGGCGGGTGAGCAGTTCTTC. The chain joins TRBV20-1 to TRBJ2-1; TRBD1 is a possible D gene (7 bases). CDR3 length: 11 amino acids. Trimming removed 6 bases from V and 9 bases from J, with 12 bases in between. In germline, CDR1 is DFQATT, CDR2 SNEGSKA (reference sequence).

This clone was picked up one time. The chain couples TRBV7-9 to TRBJ1-1; 7 bases fit TRBD1. The junction had 10 bases not matched to a gene; V was cut back by 5 bases and J by 1 base. Per the germline V gene, CDR1 is SEHNR and CDR2 is FQNEAQ (reference sequence). The CDR3 extends over 16 amino acids. CDR3 nucleotides: TGTGCCAGCAGCCCCTGGACAGGTTGGGGGAACACTGAAGCTTTCTTT. Translation: CASSPWTGWGNTEAFF. Complete variable domain (other parts from reference TRBV7-9 and TRBJ1-1): DTGVSQNPRHKITKRGQNVTFRCDPISEHNRLYWYRQTLGQGPEFLTYFQNEAQLEKSRLLSDRFSAERPKGSFSTLEIQRTEQGDSAMYLCASSPWTGWGNTEAFFGQGTRLTVV.

The chain combines TRBV29-1 with TRBJ1-2; D unclear. Per the germline V gene, CDR1 is SQVTM and CDR2 is ANQGSEA. V dropped 6 bases and J dropped 4 bases, with 6 bases sitting between them. This CDR3 spans 10 amino acids. In DNA, the CDR3 is TGCAGCGTGGAGACCTATGGCTACACCTTC. Amino acid sequence: CSVETYGYTF.

The V call is TRBV9, the J call TRBJ1-4, with 9 bases identical to TRBD1. Trimming at V came to 1 base and at J to 0 bases, leaving 10 bases not matched to a gene. The CDR3 contains 19 residues. The germline gives CDR1 SGDLS, CDR2 YYNGEE. This CDR3 reads CASSVHTGGFLSTNEKLFF. For the CDR3, the DNA is TGTGCCAGCAGCGTACATACAGGGGGCTTCCTGTCAACTAATGAAAAACTGTTTTTT.